Sequencing of this T cell receptor beta chain was carried out in a study of CD8+CD57+ T cells in acquired aplastic anemia. For the study at large: Recorded DNA amounts for sorted CD4+ and CD8+ cells had an average of approximately 3 ug. Study-wide results and caveats: CD8+ Simpson's diversity showed no significant patient-control difference. The number of CD8+ CDR3 sequences shared by patients and controls was around 30.

Selection for sequencing was limited to patients who had shown CD8+CD57+ cell expansion by flow cytometry. The patients, all of them, had severe acquired aplastic anemia. The template for TCR beta VDJ and CDR3 sequence profiling was genomic DNA. MiXCR, run by TCRdb on the reads, gives a single entry per CDR3 protein. The sample records about 180,000 distinct CDR3 sequences, approximately 48% being singletons. This clonotype was seen only a few times. Its antigen is unknown. The CDR3 runs to 15 residues. J was trimmed by 6 bases and V by 5 bases; bases with no gene match: 7. The TCR comes from a human donor with aplastic anemia. The rearrangement links TRBV12-3 or TRBV12-4 to TRBJ2-7, with TRBD2 matching over 13 bases. The sequenced material came from sorted CD4+, CD8+, or CD8+CD57+ T cells (not recorded which) from PBMCs. Written as DNA, the CDR3 is TGTGCCAGCAGTGCCCCGACTAGCGGGAGGCTCGAGCAGTACTTC. It translates to CASSAPTSGRLEQYF.